This TCR beta chain was found in a study of monozygotic twins with inflammatory bowel disease. Comments on this clonotype: Its cognate antigen is unknown.

The length of the CDR3 is 16 residues. CDR1 and CDR2 from the germline V gene are MNHEY and SVGAGI. Findings and caveats of the study: IBD patients showed reduced TCRbeta diversity (inverse Simpson) versus healthy co-twins.

Each UMI harboured a 6-nucleotide sample barcode and was appended via template switching. Each CDR3 protein gets one entry in TCRdb, which reprocessed the 5' RACE reads and gives no DNA. The sample has roughly 170,000 distinct CDR3 sequences; the top ten hold around 7.2%. Sequenced: blood. The TCR sequence derives from a human donor with ulcerative colitis or Crohn's disease, or a healthy co-twin of an affected twin (not recorded which). The chain recombines TRBV6-5 with TRBJ2-7; TCRdb names TRBD1, which stays unverified in the absence of DNA. The chain's CDR3 is CASSYLPGQGQDEQYF.